These 27 T cell receptor beta chains were all obtained from the same sample, sequenced in a study of regulatory T cells in long-lasting Graves disease. Time point described: newly diagnosed GD, antithyroid drugs for less than 3 months. Scientists built the TCR library using RNA that was extracted from PBMCs. Arm-PCR of CDR3 regions with iRepertoire HTBI primers generated TCR beta libraries. TCRdb ran MiXCR on the multiplex PCR reads and lists one entry per CDR3 protein. The data contain just over 600,000 distinct CDR3 sequences, less than 20% of them singletons. The same data also went into a second study, on T cells in Graves' hyperthyroidism and ophthalmopathy.

Source: peripheral blood mononuclear cells (PBMCs), taken at new diagnosis, from a patient treated with antithyroid drugs. The receptors were sampled from a woman in her twenties or thirties with Graves disease.

This clonotype showed up just a few times. CDR3: CAVSPRRETQYF. The DNA for the CDR3 is TGTGCCGTCTCGCCCCGGAGAGAGACCCAGTACTTC. The rearrangement uses TRBV10-3 and TRBJ2-3; no clear D. The J call is uncertain, as TRBJ2-5 better fits the DNA end. The CDR3 consists of 12 residues. Germline values: CDR1 ENHRY, CDR2 SYGVKD.

This chain uses TRBV4-2 with TRBJ1-4, with D possibly TRBD1 on 6 matching bases. The CDR3 loop spans 13 amino acids. Trimming removed 4 bases at V and 8 bases at J, with 11 bases between. CDR1 is LGHNA, CDR2 YNFKEQ, per germline. In nucleotides, the CDR3 is TGTGCCAGCAGCCGACAGGTGAGGGAAAAACTGTTTTTT. This gives the protein CASSRQVREKLFF.

Notes on this clonotype: A much more abundant neighbour one base away suggests this may be a read error. The CDR3 DNA follows: TGTGCCAGCAGCCCCCCCCGGACTAGCGGCCTTACCTACGAGCAGTACTTC. It translates to CASSPPRTSGLTYEQYF. The rearrangement joins TRBV11-2 to TRBJ2-7; 10 bases fit TRBD2. The CDR3 consists of 17 residues. The V segment lost 5 bases and the J segment 2 bases; nucleotides outside the gene matches: 12. Germline values: CDR1 SGHAT, CDR2 FQNNGV.

This clonotype was seen ten or more times. The V gene is TRBV20-1, the J gene TRBJ1-1; 9 nucleotides align to TRBD1. This CDR3 contains 16 residues. Germline V gene sequence: CDR1 DFQATT, CDR2 SNEGSKA (reference sequence). V shed 6 bases, J shed 1 base, and the junction held 12 bases outside the gene matches. CDR3 bases: TGCAGTGCCCAGGAGTCGCGGGACAGGGAGAACACTGAAGCTTTCTTT. Its protein product is CSAQESRDRENTEAFF.

V and J are TRBV7-2 and TRBJ2-2; no definite D call. The CDR3 is made up of 14 amino acids. Germline assignment: CDR1 SGHTA and CDR2 FQGNSA. The V and J ends lost 3 bases and 1 base respectively, with 6 bases between them. The CDR3 loop is CASSFHGNTGELFF. The CDR3 DNA sequence: TGTGCCAGCAGCTTTCACGGGAACACCGGGGAGCTGTTTTTT.

This clonotype has more than one count but fewer than ten. The chain uses TRBV9 and TRBJ2-1; 16 nucleotides align to TRBD2. Per germline, CDR1 SGDLS and CDR2 YYNGEE. The trim removed 3 bases at V and 9 bases at J, leaving 3 bases unmatched. The CDR3 spans 15 residues. DNA for the CDR3: TGTGCCAGCAGCGATGGGACTAGCGGGAGGGGTGAGCAGTTCTTC. Translating it yields CASSDGTSGRGEQFF.

Only a few counts were recorded for this clonotype. V gene TRBV28 combines with J gene TRBJ1-3; the D is unclear. The CDR3 totals 15 residues. V was shortened by 2 bases and J by 3 bases, with 11 bases between the two germline ends. Germline V gene data show CDR1 as MDHEN and CDR2 as SYDVKM. The DNA for the CDR3 is TGTGCCAGCAGTTTAGAGAATAGAAATGGAAACACCATATATTTT. Translation gives CASSLENRNGNTIYF.

The chain is built from TRBV7-9 and TRBJ2-7; 9 positions agree with TRBD2. CDR1 and CDR2 from the germline V gene are SEHNR and FQNEAQ (reference sequence). The trim removed 5 bases at V and 6 bases at J, leaving 20 bases unmatched. The CDR3 is made up of 18 amino acids. The CDR3 here is CASSRTPITSGRSTEQYF. In DNA, the CDR3 is TGTGCCAGCAGCCGCACTCCGATCACTAGCGGGCGTTCTACCGAGCAGTACTTC.

There are many counts of this clonotype. The CDR3 sequence is CASNTDRGLSGANVLTF. The DNA of the CDR3 is TGTGCCAGCAATACCGACAGGGGTCTCTCTGGGGCCAACGTCCTGACTTTC. V usage is TRBV12-3 or TRBV12-4 and J usage is TRBJ2-6; 8 bases are shared with TRBD1. This CDR3 spans 17 amino acids. The V gene end was trimmed by 7 bases and the J gene end by 0 bases; junction bases not matched to a gene: 8.

There are many counts of this clonotype. The chain combines TRBV28 with TRBJ1-1; D ambiguous. Trimming took off 3 bases at V and 6 bases at J, with 17 bases between the two ends. The CDR3 runs 15 residues. The germline V gene has CDR1 MDHEN and CDR2 SYDVKM. CDR3 region: CASSFVGIPEPEAFF. CDR3 sequence (DNA): TGTGCCAGCAGTTTTGTAGGGATCCCGGAGCCTGAAGCTTTCTTT.

The J gene is TRBJ2-5, the V gene TRBV20-1, with D unresolved. From germline, CDR1 is DFQATT and CDR2 SNEGSKA (reference sequence). The ends were cut back, 1 base at V and 2 bases at J, with 11 bases in the middle. This CDR3 has 14 residues. The CDR3 reads CSARAVSRQETQYF. CDR3 DNA: TGCAGTGCTAGAGCGGTCAGTCGGCAAGAGACCCAGTACTTC.

In its sample, this clonotype was seen a few times. This chain connects TRBV5-1 to TRBJ2-3; possibly TRBD1 for D (5 bases). CDR3 length equals 15 residues. Germline CDR1 SGHRS, CDR2 YFSETQ. V lost 2 bases to trimming and J lost 2 bases, with 12 bases between them. The CDR3 sequence is CASSLGVVDTDTQYF. The CDR3, as DNA: TGCGCCAGCAGCTTAGGGGTAGTCGACACAGATACGCAGTATTTT. Supplemented by reference TRBV5-1 and TRBJ2-3, the full variable domain reads KAGVTQTPRYLIKTRGQQVTLSCSPISGHRSVSWYQQTPGQGLQFLFEYFSETQRNKGNFPGRFSGRQFSNSRSEMNVSTLELGDSALYLCASSLGVVDTDTQYFGPGTRLTVL.

The chain couples TRBV9 to TRBJ1-1; possibly TRBD1 for D (5 bases). The CDR3 has 15 residues. The ends were cut back, 1 base at V and 1 base at J, with 11 bases in the middle. Germline V gene lookup returns CDR1 SGDLS and CDR2 YYNGEE. CDR3 in amino acids: CASSVSNGGNTEAFF. For the CDR3, the DNA is TGTGCCAGCAGCGTATCAAATGGGGGGAACACTGAAGCTTTCTTT.

The sample holds many counts of this clonotype. The V and J genes are TRBV18 and TRBJ1-1; no reliable D call. Germline CDR1 and CDR2: KGHSH and LQKENI. V lost 3 bases and J 3 bases, leaving 14 bases between the germline ends. CDR3 size: 15 residues. The CDR3 here is CASSPLGRRYTEAFF. CDR3 DNA: TGTGCCAGCTCACCCCTAGGACGGCGATACACTGAAGCTTTCTTT.

This clonotype was found many times. The gene calls are TRBV28 and TRBJ1-1; 10 bases are shared with TRBD1. The V and J ends lost 5 bases and 8 bases, in that order; junction bases with no gene match: 11. Germline CDR1 and CDR2: MDHEN and SYDVKM. The CDR3 extends over 15 amino acids. The CDR3 reads CASSPPRTGGTEAFF. The CDR3 DNA reads as TGTGCCAGCAGTCCGCCTCGGACAGGGGGAACCGAAGCTTTCTTT.

In this sample, this clonotype turned up a few times. The chain is built from TRBV19 and TRBJ2-2; D may be TRBD2 (6 bases). CDR1 is LNHDA and CDR2 is SQIVND in the germline V gene (reference sequence). This CDR3 contains 13 residues. The germline V and J ends were trimmed by 5 bases and 10 bases, with 14 bases remaining between them. CDR3 sequence (DNA): TGTGCCAGTAGTCCCGCGGGGCGGCAGGAGCTGTTTTTT. Translation gives CASSPAGRQELFF. Supplemented by reference TRBV19 and TRBJ2-2, the full variable domain reads DGGITQSPKYLFRKEGQNVTLSCEQNLNHDAMYWYRQDPGQGLRLIYYSQIVNDFQKGDIAEGYSVSREKKESFPLTVTSAQKNPTAFYLCASSPAGRQELFFGEGSRLTVL.

This clonotype was observed at least ten times. The chain combines TRBV20-1 with TRBJ2-1; 7 bases map to TRBD2. V trimming: 5 bases; J trimming: 7 bases; junction bases outside the gene matches: 14. In germline, CDR1 is DFQATT, CDR2 SNEGSKA (reference sequence). CDR3 length: 15 residues. CDR3 sequence: CSAFPAGPRRNEQFF. CDR3 nucleotides: TGCAGTGCTTTCCCAGCGGGACCAAGACGGAATGAGCAGTTCTTC.

For this clonotype: This may come from a read error, since a much larger clone is one base off. V usage is TRBV5-1 and J usage is TRBJ2-7; the D call may be TRBD1 or TRBD2 (5 bases each). The CDR3 runs 14 residues. Germline lookup yields CDR1 SGHRS and CDR2 YFSETQ. V was trimmed by 1 base and J by 4 bases, leaving 12 bases between them. The CDR3 DNA is TGCGCCAGCAGCTTGAGTATGGGACCGTACGAGCAGTACTTC. Translating gives CASSLSMGPYEQYF. Together with reference TRBV5-1 and TRBJ2-7, the CDR3 gives the full variable domain: KAGVTQTPRYLIKTRGQQVTLSCSPISGHRSVSWYQQTPGQGLQFLFEYFSETQRNKGNFPGRFSGRQFSNSRSEMNVSTLELGDSALYLCASSLSMGPYEQYFGPGTRLTVT.

This clonotype has a count of ten or more. The rearrangement joins TRBV2 to TRBJ2-5; D is unclear. Germline CDR1 and CDR2: SNHLY and FYNNEI. The CDR3 is 13 residues long. Trimming took off 7 bases at V and 1 base at J, with 10 bases between the two ends. The CDR3 DNA follows: TGTGCCAGCATTGTTGGGGTCCAAGAGACCCAGTACTTC. Its protein is CASIVGVQETQYF.

The CDR3 sequence: CASSLSGIRDLAYEQYF. The CDR3 DNA reads TGTGCCAGCAGCTTAAGTGGTATCCGGGACTTGGCCTACGAGCAGTACTTC. The gene calls are TRBV7-9 and TRBJ2-7, with D possibly TRBD2 on 6 matching bases. V gave up 2 bases and J gave up 2 bases, with 19 bases separating them. Germline V gives CDR1 SEHNR, CDR2 FQNEAQ (reference sequence). The CDR3 extends over 17 amino acids.

To note about this clonotype: A junction end diverges from the germline sequence, so it may reflect a read error. The chain uses TRBV7-6 and TRBJ1-5; TRBD1 matches 7 bases. The CDR3 has 15 amino acids. Germline CDR1 is SGHVS and CDR2 is FNYEAQ. DNA for the CDR3: TGCGCCAGCAGCCATGAAGGACAGGCCGATCAGCCCCAGCATTTT. Protein sequence: CASSHEGQADQPQHF. Combining the CDR3 with reference TRBV7-6 and TRBJ1-5 gives the whole variable domain GAGVSQSPRYKVTKRGQDVALRCDPISGHVSLYWYRQALGQGPEFLTYFNYEAQQDKSGLPNDRFSAERPEGSISTLTIQRTEQRDSAMYRCASSHEGQADQPQHFGDGTRLSIL.

The chain uses TRBV19 and TRBJ1-1, with D tentatively TRBD1 (5 bases). Trimming removed 4 bases at V and 2 bases at J, with 11 bases between. CDR1 is LNHDA and CDR2 is SQIVND in the germline V gene (reference sequence). This CDR3 has 14 amino acids. CDR3 nucleotides: TGTGCCAGTAGTACCCAGGGAGCCAACACTGAAGCTTTCTTT. This gives the protein CASSTQGANTEAFF. Drawing the rest from reference TRBV19 and TRBJ1-1, the complete variable domain is DGGITQSPKYLFRKEGQNVTLSCEQNLNHDAMYWYRQDPGQGLRLIYYSQIVNDFQKGDIAEGYSVSREKKESFPLTVTSAQKNPTAFYLCASSTQGANTEAFFGQGTRLTVV.

This clonotype has just a few counts. This rearrangement joins TRBV6-1 to TRBJ2-7; D perhaps matches TRBD1 (5 bases). The germline CDR1 and CDR2 sequences are MNHNS and SASEGT. Trimming removed 2 bases at V and 2 bases at J, with 13 bases between. CDR3 length: 15 residues. DNA of the CDR3: TGTGCCAGCAGTGAATTTCAGGGAACGACCTACGAGCAGTACTTC. It specifies CASSEFQGTTYEQYF.

This clonotype was counted between two and nine times. The chain combines TRBV30 with TRBJ2-7; D gene ambiguous. CDR1 and CDR2 from the germline V gene are GTSNPN and SVGIG (reference sequence). CDR3 size: 13 residues. V shed 3 bases and J shed 5 bases, with 14 bases lying between them. CDR3 sequence: CAWSFGTVNEQYF. The CDR3 DNA reads as TGTGCCTGGAGCTTCGGAACAGTCAACGAGCAGTACTTC.

About this clonotype: A read error may explain this, as a much larger clone is one base away. The CDR3 protein is CASSFRESVCGEQFF. The CDR3 bases are TGTGCCAGCAGTTTCCGGGAGTCCGTATGCGGTGAGCAGTTCTTC. V gene TRBV28 combines with J gene TRBJ2-3; D possibly corresponds to TRBD2 (6 bases). The J call may be incorrect, as the DNA end agrees better with TRBJ2-1. The CDR3 is 15 residues long. Per germline, CDR1 MDHEN and CDR2 SYDVKM.

This clonotype showed up many times. V is TRBV28 and J is TRBJ1-1, with unresolved D. Between the trimmed V and J ends, which lost 3 bases and 1 base, there was a span of 9 bases. The CDR3 is 14 residues long. Germline CDR1 and CDR2: MDHEN and SYDVKM. The CDR3 loop is CASSFTRANTEAFF. In DNA form, the CDR3 reads TGTGCCAGCAGTTTTACCCGGGCGAACACTGAAGCTTTCTTT.

This clonotype was seen ten or more times. The genes are TRBV2 and TRBJ1-2; 7 nucleotides match TRBD1. The CDR3 runs 13 residues. V gave up 5 bases and J gave up 8 bases; unmatched junction bases: 8. Germline loops: CDR1 SNHLY, CDR2 FYNNEI. DNA of the CDR3: TGTGCCAGCAGTTATACAGGGGAAGCGGGCTACACCTTC. Amino acid sequence: CASSYTGEAGYTF.